This TCR beta chain was sequenced in a study of shared clonotypes between healthy human individuals. Study context: The plates for each donor numbered three CD4 naive, three CD4 memory, two CD8 naive and one CD8 memory. Points from the study as a whole: It was the non-shared clonotypes that had lower generation probabilities than clonotypes shared by all four donors. It was expected that sequencing depth would affect clonotype sharing among donors.

Regarding this clone: Its matching antigen is unknown.

The CDR3 loop spans 14 amino acids. Trimming left V 5 bases short and J 1 base short, with 12 bases between. The germline CDR1 and CDR2 sequences are SQVTM and ANQGSEA. TCRdb's copy holds only in-frame clones and misses some; the assay was immunoSEQ multiplex PCR. The sample consists of about 1.1 million clones, about 80% of them appearing once. The sequenced material came from memory CD4+ T cells from PBMCs. This sample's subset: CD45RA-negative fraction. The chain uses TRBV29-1 and TRBJ2-4; no firm D call. This sequence was found in a man aged 18 to 29 in good health. Some clones in this sample may be carry-over from other donors' samples. This CDR3 is CSVNSPVAKNIQYF. The CDR3, as DNA: TGCAGCGTTAACAGCCCAGTTGCCAAAAACATTCAGTACTTC.